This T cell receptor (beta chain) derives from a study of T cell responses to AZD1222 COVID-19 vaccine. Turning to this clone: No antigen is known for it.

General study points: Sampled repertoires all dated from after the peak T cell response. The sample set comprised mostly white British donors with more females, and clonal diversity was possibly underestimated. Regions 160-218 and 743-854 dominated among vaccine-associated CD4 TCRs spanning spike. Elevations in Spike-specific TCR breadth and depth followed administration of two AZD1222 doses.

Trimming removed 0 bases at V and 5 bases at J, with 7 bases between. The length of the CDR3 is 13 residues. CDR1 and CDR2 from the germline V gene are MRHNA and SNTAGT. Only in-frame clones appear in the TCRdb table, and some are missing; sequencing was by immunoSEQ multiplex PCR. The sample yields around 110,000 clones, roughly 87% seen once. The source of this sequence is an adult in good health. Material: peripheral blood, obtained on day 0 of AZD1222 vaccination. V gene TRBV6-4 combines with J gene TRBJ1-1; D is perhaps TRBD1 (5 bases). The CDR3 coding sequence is TGTGCCAGCAGTGACTCATGGGGGACTGAAGCTTTCTTT. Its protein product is CASSDSWGTEAFF.